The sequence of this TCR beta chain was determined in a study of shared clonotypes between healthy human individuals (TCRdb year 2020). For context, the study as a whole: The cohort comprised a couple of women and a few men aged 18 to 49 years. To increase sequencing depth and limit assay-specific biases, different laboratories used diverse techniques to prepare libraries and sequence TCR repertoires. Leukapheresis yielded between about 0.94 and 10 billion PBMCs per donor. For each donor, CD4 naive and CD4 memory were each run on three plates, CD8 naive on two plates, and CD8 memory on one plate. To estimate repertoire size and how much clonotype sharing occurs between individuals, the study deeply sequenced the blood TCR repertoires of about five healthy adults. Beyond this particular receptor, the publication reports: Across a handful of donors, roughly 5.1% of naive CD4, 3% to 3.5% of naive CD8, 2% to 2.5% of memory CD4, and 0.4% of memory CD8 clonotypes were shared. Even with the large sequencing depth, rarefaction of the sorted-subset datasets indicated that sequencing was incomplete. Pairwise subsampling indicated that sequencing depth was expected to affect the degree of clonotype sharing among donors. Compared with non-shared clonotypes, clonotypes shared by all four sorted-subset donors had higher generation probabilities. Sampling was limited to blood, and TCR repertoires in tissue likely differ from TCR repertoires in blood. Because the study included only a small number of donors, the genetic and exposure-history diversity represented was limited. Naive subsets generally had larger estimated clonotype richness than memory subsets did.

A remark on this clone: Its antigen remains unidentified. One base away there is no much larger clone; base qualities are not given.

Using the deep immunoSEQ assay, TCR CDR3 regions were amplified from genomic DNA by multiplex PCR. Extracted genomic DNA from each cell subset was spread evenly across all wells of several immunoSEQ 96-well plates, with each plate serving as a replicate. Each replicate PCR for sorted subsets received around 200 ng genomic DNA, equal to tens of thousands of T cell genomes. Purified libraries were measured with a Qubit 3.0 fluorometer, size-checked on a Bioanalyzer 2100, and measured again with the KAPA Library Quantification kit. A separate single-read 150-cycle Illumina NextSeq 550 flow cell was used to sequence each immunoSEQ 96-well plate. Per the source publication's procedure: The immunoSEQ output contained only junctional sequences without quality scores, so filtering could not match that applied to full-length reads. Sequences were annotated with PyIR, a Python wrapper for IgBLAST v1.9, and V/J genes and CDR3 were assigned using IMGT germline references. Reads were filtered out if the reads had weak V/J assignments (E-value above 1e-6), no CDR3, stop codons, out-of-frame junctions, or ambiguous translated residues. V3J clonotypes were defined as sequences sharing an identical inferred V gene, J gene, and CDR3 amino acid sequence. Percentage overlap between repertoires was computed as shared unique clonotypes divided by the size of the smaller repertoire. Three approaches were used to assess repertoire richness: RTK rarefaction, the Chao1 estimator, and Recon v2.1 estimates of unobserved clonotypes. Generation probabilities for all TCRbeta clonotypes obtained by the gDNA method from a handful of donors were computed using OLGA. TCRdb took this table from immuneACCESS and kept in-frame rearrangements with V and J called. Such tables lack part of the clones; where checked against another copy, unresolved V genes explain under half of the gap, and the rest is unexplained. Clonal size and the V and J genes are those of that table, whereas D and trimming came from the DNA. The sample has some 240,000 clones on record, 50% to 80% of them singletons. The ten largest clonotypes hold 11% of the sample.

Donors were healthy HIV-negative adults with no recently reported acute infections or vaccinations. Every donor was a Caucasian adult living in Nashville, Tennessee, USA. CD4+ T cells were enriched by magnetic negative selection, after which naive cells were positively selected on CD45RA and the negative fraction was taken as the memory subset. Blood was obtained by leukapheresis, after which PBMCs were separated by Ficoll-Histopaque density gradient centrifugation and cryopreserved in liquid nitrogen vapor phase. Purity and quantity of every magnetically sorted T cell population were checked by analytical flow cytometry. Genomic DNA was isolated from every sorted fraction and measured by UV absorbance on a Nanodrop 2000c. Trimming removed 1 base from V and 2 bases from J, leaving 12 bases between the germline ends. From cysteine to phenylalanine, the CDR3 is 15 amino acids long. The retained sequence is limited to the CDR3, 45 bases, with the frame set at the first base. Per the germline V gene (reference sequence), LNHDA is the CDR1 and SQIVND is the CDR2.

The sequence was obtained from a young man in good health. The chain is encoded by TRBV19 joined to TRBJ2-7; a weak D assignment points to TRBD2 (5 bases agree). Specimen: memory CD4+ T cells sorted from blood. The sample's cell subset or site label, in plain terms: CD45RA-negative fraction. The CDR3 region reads CASSIGTGIPYEQYF. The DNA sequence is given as TGTGCCAGTAGTATAGGCACGGGGATTCCCTACGAGCAGTACTTC. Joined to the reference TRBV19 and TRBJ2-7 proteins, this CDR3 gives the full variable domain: DGGITQSPKYLFRKEGQNVTLSCEQNLNHDAMYWYRQDPGQGLRLIYYSQIVNDFQKGDIAEGYSVSREKKESFPLTVTSAQKNPTAFYLCASSIGTGIPYEQYFGPGTRLTVT.